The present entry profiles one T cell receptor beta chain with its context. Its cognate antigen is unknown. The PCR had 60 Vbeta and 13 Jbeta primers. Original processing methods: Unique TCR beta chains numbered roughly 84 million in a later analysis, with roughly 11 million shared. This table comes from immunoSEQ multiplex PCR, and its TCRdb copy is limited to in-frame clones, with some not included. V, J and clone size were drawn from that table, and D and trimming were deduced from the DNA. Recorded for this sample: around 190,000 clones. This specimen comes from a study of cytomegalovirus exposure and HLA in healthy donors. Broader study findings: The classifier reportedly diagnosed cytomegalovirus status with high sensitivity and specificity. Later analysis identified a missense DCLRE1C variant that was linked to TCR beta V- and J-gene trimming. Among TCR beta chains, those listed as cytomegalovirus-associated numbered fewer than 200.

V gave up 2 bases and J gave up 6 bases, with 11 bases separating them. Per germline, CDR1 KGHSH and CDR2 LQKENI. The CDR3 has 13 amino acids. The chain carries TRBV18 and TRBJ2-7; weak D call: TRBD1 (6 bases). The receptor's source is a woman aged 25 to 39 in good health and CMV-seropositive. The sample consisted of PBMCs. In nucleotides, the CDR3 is TGTGCCAGCTCACCATTCCGGACAGTCGAGCAGTACTTC. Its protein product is CASSPFRTVEQYF.